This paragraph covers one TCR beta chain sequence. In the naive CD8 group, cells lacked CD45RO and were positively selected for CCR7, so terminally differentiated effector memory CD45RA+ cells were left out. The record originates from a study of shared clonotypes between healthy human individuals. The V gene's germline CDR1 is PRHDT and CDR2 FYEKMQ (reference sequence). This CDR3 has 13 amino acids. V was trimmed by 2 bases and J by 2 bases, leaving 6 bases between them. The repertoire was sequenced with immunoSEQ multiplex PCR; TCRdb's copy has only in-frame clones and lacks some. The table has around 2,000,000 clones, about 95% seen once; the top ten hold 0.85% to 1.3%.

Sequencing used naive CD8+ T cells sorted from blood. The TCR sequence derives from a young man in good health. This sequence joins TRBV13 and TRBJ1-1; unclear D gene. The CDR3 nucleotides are TGTGCCAGCAGCTTAAATATTAACACTGAAGCTTTCTTT. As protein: CASSLNINTEAFF.